Shown below are 28 T cell receptor beta chains from a single sample sequenced in a study of blood T cell repertoires in COVID-19. The repertoire was sequenced with immunoSEQ multiplex PCR; TCRdb's copy has only in-frame clones and lacks some. The sample lists about 80,000 clones; approximately 85% were seen once. The sequenced sample consisted of peripheral blood. Receptors were obtained from a man aged 50 or older with COVID-19, enrolled during active disease.

V is TRBV7-9 and J is TRBJ2-1; 9 bases line up with TRBD2. The germline V gene encodes CDR1 SEHNR and CDR2 FQNEAQ (reference sequence). Trimming removed 5 bases from V and 4 bases from J; junction bases left unmatched: 15. This CDR3 has 18 amino acids. The CDR3 sequence is CASSPRGAGGNPYNEQFF. Written as DNA, the CDR3 is TGTGCCAGCAGCCCGCGTGGGGCGGGAGGGAACCCTTACAATGAGCAGTTCTTC.

This rearrangement joins TRBV9 to TRBJ1-1; 7 nucleotides line up with TRBD1. This CDR3 has 15 residues. V gave up 3 bases and J gave up 1 base; unmatched junction bases: 6. Germline CDR1 and CDR2: SGDLS and YYNGEE. CDR3 loop: CASSAWTGGNTEAFF. CDR3 coding DNA: TGTGCCAGCAGCGCCTGGACAGGAGGGAACACTGAAGCTTTCTTT.

The gene calls are TRBV6-4 and TRBJ2-3, with TRBD1 matching 9 bases. Germline V gives CDR1 MRHNA, CDR2 SNTAGT. The CDR3 runs 14 residues. V lost 6 bases, J lost 6 bases, and 7 bases stayed unmatched. CDR3 in amino acids: CASSPGQGFDTQYF. DNA for the CDR3: TGTGCCAGCAGCCCGGGACAGGGATTTGATACGCAGTATTTT.

The V gene is TRBV6-5, the J gene TRBJ2-2, with D perhaps matching TRBD2 (6 bases). V lost 4 bases, J lost 1 base, and 10 bases lay in between. The CDR3 contains 15 residues. The germline CDR1 and CDR2 sequences are MNHEY and SVGAGI. This CDR3 reads CASSWGVENTGELFF. The CDR3 coding sequence is TGTGCCAGCAGTTGGGGGGTCGAGAACACCGGGGAGCTGTTTTTT.

The chain links TRBV24-1 to TRBJ1-2; D gene uncertain. V was clipped by 1 base and J by 6 bases, with 2 bases between them. The CDR3 contains 11 residues. CDR1 is KGHDR, CDR2 SFDVKD, per germline. For the CDR3, the DNA is TGTGCCACCAGTGATTTCAATGGCTACACCTTC. Its protein product is CATSDFNGYTF.

The rearrangement links TRBV30 to TRBJ2-5; TRBD1 might be the D (6 bases). The CDR3 length is 15 residues. Looked up from germline, CDR1 is GTSNPN and CDR2 is SVGIG (reference sequence). V lost 5 bases, J lost 2 bases, and 18 bases lay in between. The CDR3 nucleotides read TGTGCCTGGCGCAGGGGCGACAGTGGACAAGAGACCCAGTACTTC. This translates into CAWRRGDSGQETQYF. The full variable domain, its missing parts supplied by reference TRBV30 and TRBJ2-5, is SQTIHQWPATLVQPVGSPLSLECTVEGTSNPNLYWYRQAAGRGLQLLFYSVGIGQISSEVPQNLSASRPQDRQFILSSKKLLLSDSGFYLCAWRRGDSGQETQYFGPGTRLLVL.

V and J are TRBV28 and TRBJ1-2; D uncertain. Trimming took off 0 bases at V and 2 bases at J, with 7 bases between the two ends. In germline, CDR1 is MDHEN, CDR2 SYDVKM. The CDR3 runs 14 residues. CDR3 in DNA: TGTGCCAGCAGTTTATGGGGCAAAAACTATGGCTACACCTTC. It is translated as CASSLWGKNYGYTF.

The chain uses TRBV20-1 and TRBJ1-1; a weak D match, TRBD1 (5 bases). In germline, CDR1 is DFQATT, CDR2 SNEGSKA (reference sequence). Trimming removed 3 bases at V and 10 bases at J, with 12 bases between. The CDR3 totals 11 residues. DNA for the CDR3: TGCAGTGCTAGTATGTGGGGGGGAGCTTTCTTT. Encoded protein: CSASMWGGAFF.

The chain carries TRBV4-1 and TRBJ1-4, with 7 bases that match TRBD1. The CDR3 covers 14 residues. CDR1 and CDR2 (germline): MGHRA, YSYEKL. Unmatched junction bases numbered 5, after V lost 4 bases and J lost 6 bases. The CDR3 loop reads CASSLTGADEKLFF. As DNA, the CDR3 is TGCGCCAGCAGCCTTACAGGGGCGGATGAAAAACTGTTTTTT.

The chain combines TRBV7-9 with TRBJ2-5; 9 positions match TRBD2. CDR1 and CDR2 from the germline V gene are SEHNR and FQNEAQ (reference sequence). CDR3 length: 14 residues. The J segment lost 5 bases and the V segment lost 5 bases, leaving 6 bases of the junction unmatched. The CDR3 here is CASSHSGRYETQYF. The CDR3 bases are TGTGCCAGCAGCCATAGCGGGAGATATGAGACCCAGTACTTC.

The genes are TRBV3-1 (or the pseudogene TRBV3-2) and TRBJ1-3; D may be TRBD1 (6 bases). Trimming left V 8 bases short and J 4 bases short, with 15 bases between. Germline assignment: CDR1 LGHDT and CDR2 YNNKEL (reference sequence). The CDR3 is 14 residues long. CDR3 DNA sequence: TGTGCCAGCGGAACCTGGGGGGGCGGAAACACCATATATTTT. Amino acids: CASGTWGGGNTIYF.

This chain links TRBV7-9 with TRBJ2-1, with a possible D match to TRBD1 (5 bases). The CDR3 is made up of 13 amino acids. V lost 1 base and J lost 10, with 11 bases in between. Germline CDR1 reads SEHNR; CDR2 reads FQNEAQ (reference sequence). CDR3 sequence (DNA): TGTGCCAGCAGCTTAGGGGGCATCCAAGAGCAGTTCTTC. Amino acids: CASSLGGIQEQFF.

V gene TRBV7-9 combines with J gene TRBJ2-3; TRBD2 matches at 7 bases. Trimming cost V 5 bases and J 0 bases; bases outside gene matches: 8. CDR3 length: 16 residues. Germline CDR1 is SEHNR and CDR2 is FQNEAQ (reference sequence). CDR3 region: CASSPGPSGSTDTQYF. In nucleotides, the CDR3 is TGTGCCAGCAGCCCCGGGCCTAGCGGTAGCACAGATACGCAGTATTTT.

The chain has TRBV19 and TRBJ1-5; 7 nucleotides match TRBD1. CDR3 length: 15 amino acids. Losses at the gene ends were 5 bases for V and 7 bases for J; bases not matched to a gene: 11. The V gene's germline CDR1 is LNHDA and CDR2 SQIVND (reference sequence). In nucleotides, the CDR3 is TGTGCCAGTAGTCAAATGGACAGGTTTGACCAGCCCCAGCATTTT. It codes for CASSQMDRFDQPQHF.

This clone was observed once. V gene TRBV12-3 or TRBV12-4 combines with J gene TRBJ1-1; perhaps TRBD1 as D (6 bases). The ends were cut back, 8 bases at V and 4 bases at J, with 11 bases in the middle. The CDR3 runs to 12 residues. DNA for the CDR3: TGTGCCAGCCTTAGGGGGGGCACTGAAGCTTTCTTT. Translation: CASLRGGTEAFF.

V is TRBV5-1 and J is TRBJ2-7; D is ambiguous. Trimming removed 0 bases from V and 4 bases from J, with 8 bases in between. This CDR3 contains 13 residues. The germline CDR1 and CDR2 sequences are SGHRS and YFSETQ. The CDR3 spells CASSLATRYEQYF. The DNA for the CDR3 is TGCGCCAGCAGCTTGGCCACGCGTTACGAGCAGTACTTC.

The gene calls are TRBV5-1 and TRBJ1-4, with TRBD1 matching over 10 bases. Germline-derived CDR1 and CDR2 are SGHRS and YFSETQ. Trimming at V came to 2 bases and at J to 6 bases, leaving 4 bases not matched to a gene. There are 15 residues in the CDR3. Written as DNA, the CDR3 is TGCGCCAGCAGCTTACCGGGACAGGGGTATGAAAAACTGTTTTTT. This translates into CASSLPGQGYEKLFF. The whole variable domain, filled in from reference TRBV5-1 and TRBJ1-4, reads KAGVTQTPRYLIKTRGQQVTLSCSPISGHRSVSWYQQTPGQGLQFLFEYFSETQRNKGNFPGRFSGRQFSNSRSEMNVSTLELGDSALYLCASSLPGQGYEKLFFGSGTQLSVL.

The J gene is TRBJ1-2, the V gene TRBV30; D unclear. The V end lost 3 bases, the J end lost 6 bases, and 11 bases lay between the germline ends. The CDR3 runs 12 residues. CDR1 is GTSNPN and CDR2 is SVGIG in the germline V gene (reference sequence). In nucleotides, the CDR3 is TGTGCCTGGAGCCAAGGAGGAGATGGCTACACCTTC. Protein: CAWSQGGDGYTF.

The chain combines TRBV19 with TRBJ2-4, with D perhaps TRBD1 (5 bases). Germline V gene sequence: CDR1 LNHDA, CDR2 SQIVND (reference sequence). Trimming removed 1 base at V and 0 bases at J, with 10 bases between. The CDR3 contains 16 residues. In nucleotides, the CDR3 is TGTGCCAGTAGTATAGTAAGGGGTAAAGCCAAAAACATTCAGTACTTC. Translation gives CASSIVRGKAKNIQYF.

The CDR3, as DNA: TGTGCCAGCAGCTCGACCGGGGTCACCTACGAGCAGTACTTC. Its protein is CASSSTGVTYEQYF. This sequence joins TRBV28 and TRBJ2-7; tentatively, D is TRBD2 (5 bases). Trimming removed 6 bases from V and 2 bases from J, with 14 bases in between. The germline gives CDR1 MDHEN, CDR2 SYDVKM. This CDR3 has 14 amino acids.

In this sample, this clone turned up a few times. The V and J genes are TRBV20-1 and TRBJ2-3; D not resolved. Germline assignment: CDR1 DFQATT and CDR2 SNEGSKA (reference sequence). The V and J ends lost 3 bases and 4 bases respectively, with 8 bases between them. CDR3 length: 12 amino acids. The CDR3 DNA is TGCAGTGCTAGTGGGCCCTCAGATACGCAGTATTTT. This encodes CSASGPSDTQYF.

The CDR3 loop is CASSITGTGNQPQHF. The CDR3, as DNA: TGTGCCAGTAGTATAACGGGAACGGGCAATCAGCCCCAGCATTTT. The chain has TRBV19 and TRBJ1-5; D not resolved. Germline V gene lookup returns CDR1 LNHDA and CDR2 SQIVND (reference sequence). The V gene lost 2 bases and the J gene lost 2 bases, with 10 bases spanning the gap. The CDR3 extends over 15 amino acids.

This chain links TRBV10-3 with TRBJ2-2; TRBD2 agrees at 11 bases. Per the germline V gene, CDR1 is ENHRY and CDR2 is SYGVKD. Trimming cost V 5 bases and J 2 bases; bases outside gene matches: 4. The CDR3 totals 16 residues. The CDR3 spells CAISFSGRANTGELFF. The CDR3 DNA is TGTGCCATCAGTTTTAGCGGGAGGGCCAACACCGGGGAGCTGTTTTTT.

This chain uses TRBV4-2 with TRBJ2-1, with 9 bases identical to TRBD2. The junction had 20 bases not matched to a gene; V was cut back by 2 bases and J by 6 bases. CDR3 size: 20 residues. Germline V gives CDR1 LGHNA, CDR2 YNFKEQ. The CDR3 DNA follows: TGTGCCAGCAGCCAAAAACTGCGACTAGCGGATAACCTCTTTTCCAATGAGCAGTTCTTC. This translates into CASSQKLRLADNLFSNEQFF.

The chain carries TRBV5-4 and TRBJ1-5, with D unresolved. This CDR3 comprises 15 residues. V was shortened by 4 bases and J by 1 base, with 12 bases between the two germline ends. The germline V gene has CDR1 SGHNT and CDR2 YYREEE (reference sequence). CDR3: CASSLAPGSNQPQHF. CDR3 DNA: TGTGCCAGCAGCCTCGCTCCGGGGAGCAATCAGCCCCAGCATTTT.

The chain recombines TRBV4-1 with TRBJ2-2; 11 nucleotides match TRBD2. With 3 bases clipped from V and 3 bases from J, the junction kept 12 bases outside the gene matches. Per germline, CDR1 MGHRA and CDR2 YSYEKL. The CDR3 is made up of 19 amino acids. The CDR3 is CASSQGTSGLNMDTGELFF. The CDR3 nucleotides are TGCGCCAGCAGCCAGGGGACTAGCGGATTAAATATGGACACCGGGGAGCTGTTTTTT.

The J gene is TRBJ2-1, the V gene TRBV4-3; 7 positions agree with TRBD2. Germline V CDR1 and CDR2: LGHNA, YSLEER. V lost 3 bases, J lost 3 bases, and 2 bases stayed unmatched. The CDR3 runs 14 residues. The CDR3 region has the DNA TGCGCCAGCAGCCAGGGGAGGGGCTACAATGAGCAGTTCTTC. Protein: CASSQGRGYNEQFF.

The rearrangement uses TRBV27 and TRBJ1-1, with D maybe TRBD1 (6 bases). This CDR3 has 15 amino acids. From germline, CDR1 is MNHEY and CDR2 SMNVEV (reference sequence). With 6 bases removed from V and 7 bases from J, the gap between germline ends came to 21 bases. Here the CDR3 DNA reads TGTGCCAGCAGAAGGGACTACGGGGGCGCGAATGAAGCTTTCTTT. Protein: CASRRDYGGANEAFF.